Listed below are T cell receptor beta chains from one sample, sequenced in a study of blood T cell repertoires in COVID-19. The repertoire was sequenced with immunoSEQ multiplex PCR; TCRdb's copy has only in-frame clones and lacks some. Seen here are about 300,000 clones, 89% observed once, and the top ten hold less than 3%. The specimen sequenced was PBMCs or T cells enriched from blood (not recorded which). Receptors originate from a woman aged 50 to 60 who had been exposed to COVID-19. Both conserved end residues are part of each CDR3. D genes are given only for firm matches. The size field is filled for only some rows; it gives once, few, many or a size class.

-	once	TRBV28	TRBJ2-1	CASSQNGGKDNEQFF	TGTGCCAGCAGCCAGAACGGGGGTAAAGACAATGAGCAGTTCTTC
TRBD2	-	TRBV6-9	TRBJ2-1	CASTSPGGEQFF	TGTGCCAGCACCTCCCCGGGAGGTGAGCAGTTCTTC
-	-	TRBV5-6	TRBJ2-7	CASSLPRGTSYEQYF	TGTGCCAGCAGCTTGCCGCGGGGTACCTCCTACGAGCAGTACTTC
-	-	TRBV5-4	TRBJ1-2	CASSSGNQYGYTF	TGTGCCAGCAGCTCGGGGAACCAATATGGCTACACCTTC
-	-	TRBV7-9	TRBJ1-1	CASSSQPDSKEAFF	TGTGCCAGCAGCTCCCAGCCGGACAGTAAAGAAGCTTTCTTT
-	-	TRBV29-1	TRBJ1-2	CSVSNRNYGYTF	TGCAGCGTTAGTAACAGAAACTATGGCTACACCTTC
TRBD1	-	TRBV30	TRBJ2-7	CAWTTGQGYEQYF	TGTGCCTGGACCACGGGACAGGGGTACGAGCAGTACTTC
-	-	TRBV3-1/TRBV3-2	TRBJ2-1	CASSPHGRENNEQFF	TGTGCCAGCAGCCCTCACGGACGGGAGAACAATGAGCAGTTCTTC
-	-	TRBV2	TRBJ2-7	CASSEFIGGEQYF	TGTGCCAGCAGTGAATTTATCGGGGGCGAGCAGTACTTC
TRBD1	-	TRBV19	TRBJ1-5	CASSGRGLRGNQPQHF	TGTGCCAGTAGTGGCAGGGGGCTGCGTGGCAATCAGCCCCAGCATTTT
-	few	TRBV4-2	TRBJ1-1	CASSSETGLNTEAFF	TGTGCCAGCAGCTCAGAAACAGGGTTGAACACTGAAGCTTTCTTT
-	-	TRBV20-1	TRBJ1-2	CSAPGYYGYTF	TGCAGTGCTCCAGGGTACTATGGCTACACCTTC
TRBD2	-	TRBV28	TRBJ2-5	CASSPSGRGETQYF	TGTGCCAGCAGTCCGAGCGGGAGAGGAGAGACCCAGTACTTC
TRBD1	-	TRBV6-1	TRBJ2-7	CASSGPGTGTRYEQYF	TGTGCCAGCAGTGGCCCCGGGACAGGGACAAGGTACGAGCAGTACTTC
TRBD2	-	TRBV18	TRBJ2-2	CASSHAGTSGTGELFF	TGTGCCAGCTCACACGCCGGGACTAGCGGCACCGGGGAGCTGTTTTTT
TRBD1	-	TRBV19	TRBJ1-3	CASRTTGTGNTIYF	TGTGCCAGTAGGACGACAGGGACCGGAAACACCATATATTTT
TRBD2	-	TRBV6-2/TRBV6-3	TRBJ2-2	CASSPTGLAGGQFNPGSLNELFF	TGTGCCAGCAGCCCCACGGGACTAGCGGGGGGCCAGTTTAACCCGGGGAGCTTGAACGAGCTGTTTTTT
TRBD1	-	TRBV2	TRBJ1-1	CASQPDREWTEAFF	TGTGCCAGCCAACCCGACAGGGAGTGGACTGAAGCTTTCTTT
TRBD1	few	TRBV2	TRBJ1-6	CASSDQGDYNSPLHF	TGTGCCAGCAGTGATCAGGGGGATTATAATTCACCCCTCCACTTT
TRBD1	-	TRBV7-9	TRBJ1-5	CASSLVQGDHRNQPQHF	TGTGCCAGCAGCTTAGTGCAGGGGGATCATCGCAATCAGCCCCAGCATTTT
TRBD2	-	TRBV18	TRBJ2-1	CASSPRTSGTYNEQFF	TGTGCCAGCTCACCACGGACTAGCGGGACCTACAATGAGCAGTTCTTC
TRBD1	-	TRBV19	TRBJ2-1	CASSIPNRGRWNEQFF	TGTGCCAGTAGTATACCCAACAGGGGGCGCTGGAATGAGCAGTTCTTC
-	-	TRBV7-9	TRBJ1-2	CASSLLGGYTF	TGTGCCAGCAGCTTACTCGGGGGCTACACCTTC
TRBD2	-	TRBV5-1	TRBJ2-5	CASALGGGGETQYF	TGCGCCAGCGCCCTCGGGGGGGGCGGAGAGACCCAGTACTTC
TRBD2	-	TRBV2	TRBJ2-5	CAGRAGAEETQYF	TGTGCCGGAAGAGCGGGGGCCGAAGAGACCCAGTACTTC
-	-	TRBV12-2	TRBJ1-6	CAKLSNRGHPNSPLHF	TGTGCAAAACTCTCTAACAGGGGGCACCCCAATTCACCCCTCCACTTT
-	once	TRBV5-4	TRBJ2-2	CASSQGTRTNTGELFF	TGTGCCAGCAGCCAAGGGACAAGAACGAACACCGGGGAGCTGTTTTTT
-	-	TRBV4-2	TRBJ2-1	CASSQGPRASSYNEQFF	TGTGCCAGCAGCCAAGGTCCGCGGGCCAGCTCCTACAATGAGCAGTTCTTC
-	-	TRBV3-1/TRBV3-2	TRBJ1-2	CASSQWDTPHGGYTF	TGTGCCAGCAGCCAATGGGACACTCCTCACGGTGGCTACACCTTC
-	-	TRBV25-1	TRBJ1-1	CASSEYGGGTEAFF	TGTGCCAGCAGTGAATATGGGGGAGGCACTGAAGCTTTCTTT
TRBD1	-	TRBV4-1	TRBJ1-2	CASSQEGTVGYYGYTF	TGCGCCAGCAGCCAAGAAGGGACAGTGGGGTACTATGGCTACACCTTC
-	-	TRBV11-3	TRBJ2-7	CASSASRGEQYF	TGTGCCAGCAGCGCATCTCGGGGCGAGCAGTACTTC
TRBD2	-	TRBV14	TRBJ2-2	CASSRGTIANTGELFF	TGTGCCAGCAGCCGCGGGACTATCGCGAACACCGGGGAGCTGTTTTTT
TRBD1	-	TRBV19	TRBJ2-3	CASSIIGTGDHTQYF	TGTGCCAGTAGTATAATTGGGACAGGGGACCATACGCAGTATTTT
TRBD2	-	TRBV13	TRBJ2-3	CASSKRTSRSDTQYF	TGTGCCAGCAGTAAAAGGACTAGTCGTTCAGATACGCAGTATTTT
-	once	TRBV20-1	TRBJ1-6	CSASQGYPPLHF	TGCAGTGCTAGTCAGGGCTATCCACCCCTCCACTTT
-	few	TRBV2	TRBJ1-4	CASSINEKLFF	TGTGCCAGCAGCATTAATGAAAAACTGTTTTTT
TRBD1	-	TRBV10-3	TRBJ1-1	CAISATGLMNTEAFF	TGTGCCATCAGTGCGACAGGGCTGATGAACACTGAAGCTTTCTTT
-	-	TRBV27	TRBJ1-6	CASSLRGNSPLHF	TGTGCCAGCAGTTTACGGGGGAATTCACCCCTCCACTTT
-	-	TRBV28	TRBJ2-7	CASSLVYRSYEQYF	TGTGCCAGCAGTTTAGTTTATCGCTCCTACGAGCAGTACTTC
-	-	TRBV7-9	TRBJ1-5	CASSLEDKNQPQHF	TGTGCCAGCAGCTTAGAGGACAAAAATCAGCCCCAGCATTTT
TRBD1	-	TRBV10-3	TRBJ1-5	CAISEQGARQPQHF	TGTGCCATCAGTGAGCAGGGGGCAAGGCAGCCCCAGCATTTT
-	-	TRBV5-6	TRBJ1-2	CASSLAGRGSYGYTF	TGTGCCAGCAGCTTGGCAGGCAGGGGCAGCTATGGCTACACCTTC
TRBD2	-	TRBV4-2	TRBJ2-3	CASSPRLAGGYDTQYF	TGTGCCAGCAGCCCTCGCCTAGCGGGGGGGTACGATACGCAGTATTTT
-	once	TRBV5-1	TRBJ2-3	CASSLDRQGGRDTQYF	TGCGCCAGCAGCTTGGATCGGCAGGGAGGAAGAGATACGCAGTATTTT
-	-	TRBV7-9	TRBJ2-7	CASSLGASRSYEQYF	TGTGCCAGCAGCTTGGGGGCGAGCAGGAGCTACGAGCAGTACTTC
TRBD1	-	TRBV2	TRBJ2-1	CASSDSGQGAIDEQFF	TGTGCCAGCAGTGATAGTGGGCAGGGGGCAATCGATGAGCAGTTCTTC
-	-	TRBV25-1	TRBJ2-1	CASSEYGGVREQFF	TGTGCCAGCAGTGAATACGGCGGTGTGAGGGAGCAGTTCTTC
TRBD1	-	TRBV2	TRBJ1-4	CASSATGTGSEKLFF	TGTGCCAGCAGCGCCACCGGGACAGGGAGTGAAAAACTGTTTTTT
-	-	TRBV5-4	TRBJ1-1	CASSLAWGDTEAFF	TGTGCCAGCAGCTTGGCTTGGGGGGACACTGAAGCTTTCTTT
TRBD1	few	TRBV2	TRBJ1-5	CASRKRQGEINQPQHF	TGTGCCAGCAGGAAACGACAGGGAGAAATCAATCAGCCCCAGCATTTT
TRBD1	-	TRBV29-1	TRBJ2-3	CSIFTDRRADTQYF	TGCAGCATCTTTACGGACAGGCGGGCAGATACGCAGTATTTT
-	-	TRBV5-1	TRBJ2-5	CASSLGAGVETQYF	TGCGCCAGCAGCTTGGGCGCGGGCGTGGAGACCCAGTACTTC